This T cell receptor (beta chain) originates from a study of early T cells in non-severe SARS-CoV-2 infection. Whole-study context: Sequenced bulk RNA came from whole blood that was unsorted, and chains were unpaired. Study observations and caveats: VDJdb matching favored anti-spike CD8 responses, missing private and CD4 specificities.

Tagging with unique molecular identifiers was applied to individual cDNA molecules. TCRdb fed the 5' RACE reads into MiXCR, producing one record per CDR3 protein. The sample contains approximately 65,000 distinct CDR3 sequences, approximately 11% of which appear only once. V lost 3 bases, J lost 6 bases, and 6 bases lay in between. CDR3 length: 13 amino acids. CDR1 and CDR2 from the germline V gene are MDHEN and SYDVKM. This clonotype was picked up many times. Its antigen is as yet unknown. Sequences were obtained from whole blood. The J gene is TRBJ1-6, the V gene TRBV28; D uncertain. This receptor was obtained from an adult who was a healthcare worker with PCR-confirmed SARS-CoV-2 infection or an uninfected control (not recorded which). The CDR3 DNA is TGTGCCAGCAGTTTCCAAAGTAATTCACCCCTCCACTTT. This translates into CASSFQSNSPLHF.